The 22 T cell receptor beta chains below come from one sample, sequenced in a study of blood T cell repertoires in COVID-19. Profiling relied on immunoSEQ multiplex PCR, and the TCRdb table lists in-frame clones only, not all of them. The sample lists approximately 70,000 clones, less than 95% occurring once. Sequenced input: peripheral blood. These receptors all stem from a woman aged 60-75 years with active COVID-19.

The J gene is TRBJ2-7, the V gene TRBV7-9; TRBD1 matches 7 bases. V trimming: 0 bases; J trimming: 6 bases; junction bases outside the gene matches: 8. The CDR3 length is 15 residues. The germline V gene has CDR1 SEHNR and CDR2 FQNEAQ (reference sequence). CDR3 sequence (DNA): TGTGCCAGCAGCTTAGCCCGACAGGGTGTCTCCGAGCAGTACTTC. Translated, it gives CASSLARQGVSEQYF.

This chain uses TRBV15 with TRBJ2-1; 9 bases line up with TRBD2. CDR1 and CDR2 (germline): LNHNV, YYDKDF (reference sequence). The CDR3 runs 16 residues. Unmatched junction bases numbered 4, after V lost 0 bases and J lost 4 bases. Written as DNA, the CDR3 is TGTGCCACCAGCAGAGACCCGACTAGCGGATACAATGAGCAGTTCTTC. Its protein product is CATSRDPTSGYNEQFF.

The chain uses TRBV6-2 or TRBV6-3 and TRBJ2-2; maybe TRBD2 (6 bases). Germline-derived CDR1 and CDR2 are MNHEY and SVGEGT. CDR3 length equals 16 residues. Trimming took 4 bases from V and 6 from J, leaving 18 bases between them. The CDR3 DNA is TGTGCCAGCAGTTTTCCGAGACTAGTTAACGCCGGGGAGCTGTTTTTT. It specifies CASSFPRLVNAGELFF.

This chain joins TRBV2 and TRBJ2-2; D perhaps matches TRBD1 (6 bases). V was shortened by 3 bases and J by 4 bases, with 12 bases between the two germline ends. This CDR3 spans 15 amino acids. The germline V gene has CDR1 SNHLY and CDR2 FYNNEI. The CDR3: CASSETRGFTGELFF. CDR3 bases: TGTGCCAGCAGTGAGACAAGGGGGTTCACCGGGGAGCTGTTTTTT.

This clone was seen a single time. V gene TRBV11-2 combines with J gene TRBJ2-3; D gene uncertain. V was cut by 0 bases and J by 0 bases, with 7 bases left in between. Germline CDR1 is SGHAT and CDR2 is FQNNGV. This CDR3 comprises 15 residues. The CDR3 nucleotides are TGTGCCAGCAGCTTAGATTTCTTAAGCACAGATACGCAGTATTTT. Its protein product is CASSLDFLSTDTQYF.

The chain links TRBV5-8 to TRBJ2-1, with 9 bases aligning to TRBD2. The length of the CDR3 is 17 residues. Germline V gene data show CDR1 as SGHTS and CDR2 as YDEGEE. V lost 1 base and J lost 8; bases outside the gene matches: 13. CDR3 residues: CASSLRLAGTVVHEQFF. The CDR3 region has the DNA TGTGCCAGCAGCTTGAGGCTAGCGGGAACCGTCGTCCATGAGCAGTTCTTC.

V usage is TRBV5-1 and J usage is TRBJ2-7; perhaps TRBD1 as D (7 bases). The CDR3 is 14 amino acids. Trimming took off 6 bases at V and 5 bases at J, with 18 bases between the two ends. The germline gives CDR1 SGHRS, CDR2 YFSETQ. CDR3 nucleotides: TGCGCCAGCAACGCCCAGACAGGGAGGAACGAGCAGTACTTC. Its translation: CASNAQTGRNEQYF.

This clone was seen once. The chain has TRBV20-1 and TRBJ1-4, with 8 bases matching TRBD1. The germline CDR1 and CDR2 sequences are DFQATT and SNEGSKA (reference sequence). This CDR3 region has 15 residues. Unmatched junction bases numbered 3, after V lost 3 bases and J lost 0 bases. This CDR3 is CSASGQGATNEKLFF. The CDR3 DNA follows: TGCAGTGCTAGTGGACAGGGCGCAACTAATGAAAAACTGTTTTTT.

The chain recombines TRBV5-1 with TRBJ1-4; TRBD1 matches 7 bases. With V trimmed by 4 bases and J by 8 bases, 11 bases remained unmatched. The CDR3 length is 15 residues. CDR1 and CDR2 from the germline V gene are SGHRS and YFSETQ. The DNA of the CDR3 is TGCGCCAGCAGCCTCCAAGGACAGGACGGGGAAAAACTGTTTTTT. It encodes CASSLQGQDGEKLFF.

This clone was observed a few times. The chain has TRBV5-1 and TRBJ2-3, with TRBD2 matching 7 bases. Germline V gene data show CDR1 as SGHRS and CDR2 as YFSETQ. V trimming: 0 bases; J trimming: 7 bases; junction bases outside the gene matches: 17. The CDR3 length is 18 residues. CDR3 loop: CASSLASSGTPGLYTQYF. The CDR3 region has the DNA TGCGCCAGCAGCTTGGCATCCAGCGGGACCCCCGGGTTGTATACGCAGTATTTT.

The V call is TRBV9, the J call TRBJ2-5, with 12 bases fitting TRBD2. Germline-derived CDR1 and CDR2 are SGDLS and YYNGEE. The CDR3 has 17 residues. V dropped 2 bases and J dropped 1; count of bases not matched to a gene: 6. CDR3 sequence reads: CASSVRLAGVGQETQYF. CDR3 nucleotide sequence: TGTGCCAGCAGCGTTAGACTAGCGGGAGTTGGCCAAGAGACCCAGTACTTC.

This chain links TRBV28 with TRBJ1-1; no reliable D call. The CDR3 has 11 residues. V shed 8 bases and J shed 2 bases, with 6 bases lying between them. Germline V CDR1 and CDR2: MDHEN, SYDVKM. For the CDR3, the DNA is TGTGCCAGCCATTTTAACACTGAAGCTTTCTTT. It specifies CASHFNTEAFF.

The chain recombines TRBV28 with TRBJ1-1; tentative D call: TRBD1 (6 bases). CDR1 is MDHEN and CDR2 is SYDVKM in the germline V gene. There are 13 residues in the CDR3. Trimming cost V 6 bases and J 11 bases, with 19 bases left between them. In DNA, the CDR3 is TGTGCCAGCAGCCTTATTTCGAGGGGGTTGGCTTTCTTT. This codes for CASSLISRGLAFF. The entire variable domain, with the rest obtained from reference TRBV28 and TRBJ1-1, is as follows: DVKVTQSSRYLVKRTGEKVFLECVQDMDHENMFWYRQDPGLGLRLIYFSYDVKMKEKGDIPEGYSVSREKKERFSLILESASTNQTSMYLCASSLISRGLAFFGQGTRLTVV.

The chain has TRBV7-9 and TRBJ1-4; D might be TRBD1 (6 bases). The CDR3 extends over 17 amino acids. Trimming cost V 5 bases and J 0 bases, with 16 bases left between them. The germline V gene has CDR1 SEHNR and CDR2 FQNEAQ (reference sequence). The CDR3 bases are TGTGCCAGCAGCCGGACGGGGGGCCCGACAACTAATGAAAAACTGTTTTTT. Translating it yields CASSRTGGPTTNEKLFF.

CDR3 in DNA: TGTGCCAGCAGCTATAGCGGGAGGGAGTTGGACGAGCAGTACTTC. It is translated as CASSYSGRELDEQYF. This rearrangement joins TRBV7-9 to TRBJ2-7; 11 bases map to TRBD2. Germline V gene data show CDR1 as SEHNR and CDR2 as FQNEAQ (reference sequence). V gave up 4 bases and J gave up 5 bases; unmatched junction bases: 7. The CDR3 has 15 residues.

The gene calls are TRBV27 and TRBJ1-3, with 8 bases identical to TRBD1. The V segment lost 6 bases and the J segment 0 bases; nucleotides outside the gene matches: 4. The CDR3 sequence is 15 residues long. The germline gives CDR1 MNHEY, CDR2 SMNVEV (reference sequence). CDR3 DNA sequence: TGTGCCAGCAGGGAGACAGGGGCCTCTGGAAACACCATATATTTT. Encoded protein: CASRETGASGNTIYF.

The CDR3 DNA follows: TGTGCCATCAGTGAATTCTTTATGGAGCTAGCGGGAGGGTCCTACAATGAGCAGTTCTTC. Translating gives CAISEFFMELAGGSYNEQFF. The chain carries TRBV10-3 and TRBJ2-1; 12 bases map to TRBD2. The trim removed 3 bases at V and 1 base at J, leaving 13 bases unmatched. Per germline, CDR1 ENHRY and CDR2 SYGVKD. This CDR3 contains 20 residues.

The chain recombines TRBV11-2 with TRBJ2-2; 7 nucleotides line up with TRBD2. This CDR3 comprises 15 residues. CDR1 and CDR2 (germline): SGHAT, FQNNGV. With V trimmed by 3 bases and J by 7 bases, 8 bases remained unmatched. The CDR3 protein is CASSFSAGVGGELFF. The CDR3 region has the DNA TGTGCCAGCAGCTTTAGTGCGGGAGTAGGCGGGGAGCTGTTTTTT. Full variable domain (missing parts from reference TRBV11-2 and TRBJ2-2): EAGVAQSPRYKIIEKRQSVAFWCNPISGHATLYWYQQILGQGPKLLIQFQNNGVVDDSQLPKDRFSAERLKGVDSTLKIQPAKLEDSAVYLCASSFSAGVGGELFFGEGSRLTVL.

J is TRBJ2-3 and V is TRBV2; possible D gene TRBD2, 5 bases. This CDR3 contains 14 residues. Trimming took off 5 bases at V and 1 base at J, with 10 bases between the two ends. Germline CDR1 SNHLY, CDR2 FYNNEI. The CDR3 bases are TGTGCCAGCAGTCCCCCGCGGGGCACAGATACGCAGTATTTT. Protein sequence: CASSPPRGTDTQYF.

This rearrangement joins TRBV30 to TRBJ2-7; TRBD2 matches at 8 bases. The V segment lost 0 bases and the J segment 7 bases; nucleotides outside the gene matches: 11. From germline, CDR1 is GTSNPN and CDR2 SVGIG (reference sequence). The CDR3 extends over 15 amino acids. This CDR3 is CAWSVASGLLREQYF. In nucleotides, the CDR3 is TGTGCCTGGAGTGTGGCTAGCGGGCTGCTACGAGAGCAGTACTTC.

The chain uses TRBV23-1 and TRBJ1-5; TRBD1 matches at 8 bases. TRBV23-1 qualifies as an ORF whose function is uncertain. V shed 0 bases, J shed 0 bases, and the junction held 19 bases outside the gene matches. CDR3 length: 22 amino acids. CDR3 DNA sequence: TGCGCCAGCAGTCAATCGCTCCCCCTTACTGGACAGGGTTTACTTAGCAATCAGCCCCAGCATTTT. It translates to CASSQSLPLTGQGLLSNQPQHF.

This clone showed up just a few times. V usage is TRBV19 and J usage is TRBJ1-5, with D hard to call. The CDR3 spans 21 residues. Germline values: CDR1 LNHDA, CDR2 SQIVND (reference sequence). The V end was cut by 4 bases, the J end by 0 bases, with 28 bases between. CDR3 region: CASSTPLAGTAHLYSNQPQHF. In nucleotides, the CDR3 is TGTGCCAGTAGTACACCTCTTGCGGGAACCGCACACCTATATAGCAATCAGCCCCAGCATTTT.